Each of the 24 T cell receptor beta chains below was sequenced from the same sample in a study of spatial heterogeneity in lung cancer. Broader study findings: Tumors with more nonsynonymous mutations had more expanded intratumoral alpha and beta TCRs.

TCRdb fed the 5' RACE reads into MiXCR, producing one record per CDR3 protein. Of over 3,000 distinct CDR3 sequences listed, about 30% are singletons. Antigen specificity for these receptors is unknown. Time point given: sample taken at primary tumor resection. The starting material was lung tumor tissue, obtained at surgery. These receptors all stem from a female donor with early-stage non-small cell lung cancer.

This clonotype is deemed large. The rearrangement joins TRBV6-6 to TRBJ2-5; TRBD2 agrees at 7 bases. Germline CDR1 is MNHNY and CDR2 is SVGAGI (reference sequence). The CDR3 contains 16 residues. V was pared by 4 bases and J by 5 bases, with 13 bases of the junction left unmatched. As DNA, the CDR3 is TGTGCCAGCAGTTCTCGACGCGCGGGAGTTGCGGAGACCCAGTACTTC. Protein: CASSSRRAGVAETQYF.

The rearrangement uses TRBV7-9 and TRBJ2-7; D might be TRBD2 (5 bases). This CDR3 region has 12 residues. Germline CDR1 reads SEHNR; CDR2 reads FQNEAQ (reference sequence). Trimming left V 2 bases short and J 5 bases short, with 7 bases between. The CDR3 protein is CASSLTGNEQYF. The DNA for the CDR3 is TGTGCCAGCAGCTTAACCGGGAACGAGCAGTACTTC.

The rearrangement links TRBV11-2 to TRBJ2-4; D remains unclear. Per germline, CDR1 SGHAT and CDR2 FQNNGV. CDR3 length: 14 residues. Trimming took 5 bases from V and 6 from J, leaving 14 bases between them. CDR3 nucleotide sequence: TGTGCCAGCAGCCCCCGCAGGACGGGAAACATTCAGTACTTC. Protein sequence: CASSPRRTGNIQYF.

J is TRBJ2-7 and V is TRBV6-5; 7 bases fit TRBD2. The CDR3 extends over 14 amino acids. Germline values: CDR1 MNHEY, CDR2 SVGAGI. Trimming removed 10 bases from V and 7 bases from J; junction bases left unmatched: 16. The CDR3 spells CATGIRAGNREQYF. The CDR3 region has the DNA TGTGCCACCGGAATACGAGCGGGAAATAGGGAGCAGTACTTC.

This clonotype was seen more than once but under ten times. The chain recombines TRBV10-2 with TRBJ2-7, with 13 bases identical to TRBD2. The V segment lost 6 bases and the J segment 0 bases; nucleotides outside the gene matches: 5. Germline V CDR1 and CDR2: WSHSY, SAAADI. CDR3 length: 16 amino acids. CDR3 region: CASSGTSGTVSYEQYF. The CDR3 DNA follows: TGCGCCAGCAGCGGGACTAGCGGGACGGTCTCCTACGAGCAGTACTTC.

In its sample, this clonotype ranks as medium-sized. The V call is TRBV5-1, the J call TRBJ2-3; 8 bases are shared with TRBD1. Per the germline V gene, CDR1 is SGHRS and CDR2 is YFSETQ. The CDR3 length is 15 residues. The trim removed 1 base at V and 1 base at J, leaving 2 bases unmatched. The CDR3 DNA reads TGCGCCAGCAGCTTGAAGGACAGGGGCACAGATACGCAGTATTTT. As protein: CASSLKDRGTDTQYF. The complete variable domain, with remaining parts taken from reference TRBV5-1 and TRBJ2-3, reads KAGVTQTPRYLIKTRGQQVTLSCSPISGHRSVSWYQQTPGQGLQFLFEYFSETQRNKGNFPGRFSGRQFSNSRSEMNVSTLELGDSALYLCASSLKDRGTDTQYFGPGTRLTVL.

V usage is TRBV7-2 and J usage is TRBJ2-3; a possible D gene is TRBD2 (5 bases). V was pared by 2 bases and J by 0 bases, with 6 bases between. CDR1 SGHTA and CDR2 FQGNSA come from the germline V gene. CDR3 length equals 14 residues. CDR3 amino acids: CASSLSGSTDTQYF. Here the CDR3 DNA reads TGTGCCAGCAGCTTAAGCGGAAGCACAGATACGCAGTATTTT. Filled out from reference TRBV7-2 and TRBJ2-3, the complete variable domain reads GAGVSQSPSNKVTEKGKDVELRCDPISGHTALYWYRQSLGQGLEFLIYFQGNSAPDKSGLPSDRFSAERTGGSVSTLTIQRTQQEDSAVYLCASSLSGSTDTQYFGPGTRLTVL.

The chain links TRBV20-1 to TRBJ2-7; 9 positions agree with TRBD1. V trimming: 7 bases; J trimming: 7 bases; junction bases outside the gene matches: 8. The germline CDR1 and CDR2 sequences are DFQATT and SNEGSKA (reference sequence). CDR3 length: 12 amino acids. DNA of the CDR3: TGCAGTGATACAGGGGGCCTGGGGGAGCAGTACTTC. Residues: CSDTGGLGEQYF.

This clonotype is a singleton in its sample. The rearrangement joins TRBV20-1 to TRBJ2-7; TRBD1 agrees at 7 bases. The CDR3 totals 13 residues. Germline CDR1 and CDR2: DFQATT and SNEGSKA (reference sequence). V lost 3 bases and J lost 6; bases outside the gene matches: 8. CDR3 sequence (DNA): TGCAGTGCTAGGGCCACAGGGGCCGGCGAGCAGTACTTC. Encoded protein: CSARATGAGEQYF.

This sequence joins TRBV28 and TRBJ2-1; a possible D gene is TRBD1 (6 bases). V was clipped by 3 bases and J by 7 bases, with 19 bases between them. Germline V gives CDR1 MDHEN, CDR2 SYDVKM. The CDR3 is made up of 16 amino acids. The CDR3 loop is CASSFVSRGIYNEQFF. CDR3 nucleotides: TGTGCCAGCAGTTTCGTTAGCAGGGGCATATATAATGAGCAGTTCTTC.

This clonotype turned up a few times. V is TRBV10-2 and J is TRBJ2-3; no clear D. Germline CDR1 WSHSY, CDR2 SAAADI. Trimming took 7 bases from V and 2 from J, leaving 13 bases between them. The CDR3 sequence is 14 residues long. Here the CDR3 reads CASTGYSPTDTQYF. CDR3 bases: TGCGCCAGCACAGGATACTCCCCCACAGATACGCAGTATTTT.

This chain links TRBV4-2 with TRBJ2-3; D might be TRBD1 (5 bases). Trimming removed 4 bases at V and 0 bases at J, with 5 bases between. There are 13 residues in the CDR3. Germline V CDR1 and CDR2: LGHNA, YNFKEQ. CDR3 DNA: TGTGCCAGCAGCCCAGGGAGCACAGATACGCAGTATTTT. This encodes CASSPGSTDTQYF.

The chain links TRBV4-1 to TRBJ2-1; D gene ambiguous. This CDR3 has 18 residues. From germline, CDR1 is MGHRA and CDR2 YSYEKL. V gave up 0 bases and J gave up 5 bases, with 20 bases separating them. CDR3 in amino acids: CASSQEIFSHPLDNEQFF. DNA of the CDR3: TGCGCCAGCAGCCAAGAAATCTTCTCCCATCCACTGGACAATGAGCAGTTCTTC.

The CDR3 sequence is CAISAGGPVSYEQYF. The CDR3 DNA reads TGTGCCATCAGTGCGGGGGGTCCCGTCTCCTACGAGCAGTACTTC. The genes are TRBV10-3 and TRBJ2-7, with 7 positions matching TRBD2. The CDR3 totals 15 residues. Germline CDR1 reads ENHRY; CDR2 reads SYGVKD. Losses at the gene ends were 4 bases for V and 0 bases for J; bases not matched to a gene: 6.

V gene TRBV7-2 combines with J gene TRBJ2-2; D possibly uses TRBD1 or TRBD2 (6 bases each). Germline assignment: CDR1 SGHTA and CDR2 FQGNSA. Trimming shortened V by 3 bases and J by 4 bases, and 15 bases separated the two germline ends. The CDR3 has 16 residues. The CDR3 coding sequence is TGTGCCAGCAGCTTCCCCCCGGGGGCGCGCACCGGGGAGCTGTTTTTT. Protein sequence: CASSFPPGARTGELFF.

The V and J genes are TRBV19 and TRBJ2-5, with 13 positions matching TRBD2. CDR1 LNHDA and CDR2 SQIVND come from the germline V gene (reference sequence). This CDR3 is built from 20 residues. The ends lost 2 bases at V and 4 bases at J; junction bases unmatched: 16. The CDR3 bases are TGTGCCAGTAGTATACGCGGCCAGAGGGGGACTAGCGGGGATACAGAGACCCAGTACTTC. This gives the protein CASSIRGQRGTSGDTETQYF. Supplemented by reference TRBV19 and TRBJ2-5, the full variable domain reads DGGITQSPKYLFRKEGQNVTLSCEQNLNHDAMYWYRQDPGQGLRLIYYSQIVNDFQKGDIAEGYSVSREKKESFPLTVTSAQKNPTAFYLCASSIRGQRGTSGDTETQYFGPGTRLLVL.

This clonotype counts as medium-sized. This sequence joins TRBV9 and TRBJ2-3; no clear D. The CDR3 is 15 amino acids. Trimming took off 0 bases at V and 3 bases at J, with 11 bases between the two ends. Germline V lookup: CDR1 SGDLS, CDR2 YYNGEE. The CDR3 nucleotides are TGTGCCAGCAGCGTAGAACAAGGGCGGACAGATACGCAGTATTTT. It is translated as CASSVEQGRTDTQYF.

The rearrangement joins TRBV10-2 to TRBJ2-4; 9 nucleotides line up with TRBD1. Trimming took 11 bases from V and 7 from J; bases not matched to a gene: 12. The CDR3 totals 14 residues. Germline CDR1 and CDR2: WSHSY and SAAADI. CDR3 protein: CAATQGQGQNIQYF. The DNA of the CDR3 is TGCGCCGCCACCCAGGGACAGGGACAGAACATTCAGTACTTC.

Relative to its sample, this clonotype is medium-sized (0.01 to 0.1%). The CDR3 sequence: CASSPELAGGRVATDTQYF. CDR3 nucleotide sequence: TGCGCCAGCAGCCCCGAACTAGCGGGGGGCCGTGTAGCCACAGATACGCAGTATTTT. V and J are TRBV4-3 and TRBJ2-3; TRBD2 matches 12 bases. This CDR3 contains 19 residues. The trim removed 4 bases at V and 2 bases at J, leaving 13 bases unmatched. Looked up from germline, CDR1 is LGHNA and CDR2 is YSLEER.

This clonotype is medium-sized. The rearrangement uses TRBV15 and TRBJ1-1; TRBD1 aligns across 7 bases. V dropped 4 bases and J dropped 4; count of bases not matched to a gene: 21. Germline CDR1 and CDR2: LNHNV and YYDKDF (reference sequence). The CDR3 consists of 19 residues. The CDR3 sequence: CATSTSQGKLSPLGTEAFF. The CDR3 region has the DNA TGTGCCACCAGCACATCACAGGGGAAACTCTCCCCTCTCGGCACTGAAGCTTTCTTT.

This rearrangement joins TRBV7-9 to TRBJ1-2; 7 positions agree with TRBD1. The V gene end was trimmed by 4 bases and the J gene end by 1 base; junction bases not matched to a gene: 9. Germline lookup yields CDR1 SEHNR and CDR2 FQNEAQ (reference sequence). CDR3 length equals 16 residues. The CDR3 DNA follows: TGTGCCAGCAGCTCTAGCTCCGGGACAGTTAACTATGGCTACACCTTC. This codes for CASSSSSGTVNYGYTF. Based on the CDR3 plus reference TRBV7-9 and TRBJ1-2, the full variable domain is DTGVSQNPRHKITKRGQNVTFRCDPISEHNRLYWYRQTLGQGPEFLTYFQNEAQLEKSRLLSDRFSAERPKGSFSTLEIQRTEQGDSAMYLCASSSSSGTVNYGYTFGSGTRLTVV.

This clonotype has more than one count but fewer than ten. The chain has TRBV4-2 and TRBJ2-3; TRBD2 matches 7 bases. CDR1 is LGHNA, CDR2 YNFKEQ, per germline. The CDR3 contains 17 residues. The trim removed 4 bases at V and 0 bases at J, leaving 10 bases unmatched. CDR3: CASSPYMRGTSTDTQYF. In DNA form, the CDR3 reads TGTGCCAGCAGCCCCTACATGCGGGGGACTAGCACAGATACGCAGTATTTT.

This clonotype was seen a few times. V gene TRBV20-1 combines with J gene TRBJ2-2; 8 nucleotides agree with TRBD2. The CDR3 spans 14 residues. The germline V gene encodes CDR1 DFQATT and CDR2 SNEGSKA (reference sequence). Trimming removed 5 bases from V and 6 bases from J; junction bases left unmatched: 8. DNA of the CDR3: TGCAGTGCTGGACCTGGACTAGCTTCCGGGGAGCTGTTTTTT. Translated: CSAGPGLASGELFF.

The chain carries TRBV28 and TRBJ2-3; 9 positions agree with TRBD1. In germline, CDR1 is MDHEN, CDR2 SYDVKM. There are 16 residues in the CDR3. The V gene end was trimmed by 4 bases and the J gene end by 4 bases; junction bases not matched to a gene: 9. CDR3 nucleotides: TGTGCCAGCAGTTACTTGGGACAGGGCTTCCCAGATACGCAGTATTTT. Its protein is CASSYLGQGFPDTQYF.